This T cell receptor (beta chain) was found in a study of vaccination effects on CD4 cells after COVID-19. Notes on the study in general: Healthy vaccinees' vaccine-induced clones included only 1 of 255 that recognized common cold coronaviruses.

Before sequencing, viral peptide pools were used by the ViraFEST assay to expand antigen-specific CD4+ T cells. Following a roughly 11-day culture, CD4+ T cells were purified. All participants had two doses of either the BNT162b2 or mRNA-1273 vaccine. Concerning this clone itself: Its antigen is not identified.

The data were produced by immunoSEQ multiplex PCR, yet TCRdb's version contains in-frame clones alone and is incomplete. Of some 69,000 clones listed, around 74% were seen once; the top ten hold about 1.4%. The CDR3 has 15 residues. V shed 3 bases and J shed 2 bases, with 14 bases lying between them. The germline V gene encodes CDR1 SGHTS and CDR2 YDEGEE. The TCR sequence derives from a human donor who received a COVID-19 vaccine. The source was CD4+ T cells from PBMCs cultured with HCoV-229E spike peptides, collected after COVID-19 vaccination. V usage is TRBV5-8 and J usage is TRBJ2-5; D is unresolved. The CDR3 region is CASSSGRWDQETQYF. CDR3 bases: TGTGCCAGCAGCTCCGGACGTTGGGATCAAGAGACCCAGTACTTC.